The clone carrying this T cell receptor beta chain turned up a few times. Its antigen is not identified. These data belong to a study of T-cell reconstitution after alpha-beta-depleted transplantation in children. The V gene lost 1 base and the J gene lost 0 bases, with 8 bases spanning the gap. In germline, CDR1 is SGHRS, CDR2 YFSETQ. The CDR3 has 16 amino acids. This sample's TCRbeta library carried unique molecular identifier barcodes. One entry per CDR3 protein results from TCRdb running MiXCR on the PCR reads. The table includes 700,000 to 950,000 distinct CDR3 sequences, 16% detected once. Study findings and constraints: About two months after transplant, alpha-beta T cells reportedly came from several hundred expanded graft clones.

This sequence was found in a male patient between 10 and 17 years old who had a stem cell transplant for acute lymphoblastic leukemia, so the T cells may come from the graft donor. The V gene is TRBV5-1, the J gene TRBJ2-6; a possible D gene is TRBD2 (6 bases). Source: PBMCs, mostly from graft donor cells, taken 360 days after TCRalphabeta/CD19-depleted stem cell transplant. CDR3 sequence: CASSLRGGSGANVLTF. The DNA of the CDR3 is TGCGCCAGCAGCTTGCGGGGAGGCTCTGGGGCCAACGTCCTGACTTTC.